The clone carrying this T cell receptor beta chain was counted only a few times. This sample was included in a study of T-cell memory formation after mild COVID-19. V dropped 5 bases and J dropped 4 bases, with 14 bases sitting between them. The CDR3 runs to 14 residues. The germline CDR1 and CDR2 sequences are SNHLY and FYNNEI. TCRdb fed the 5' RACE reads into MiXCR, producing one record per CDR3 protein. The sample carries around 310,000 distinct CDR3 sequences, more than 15% recorded once. This sequence originates from a man younger than 30 who had mild COVID-19 (a few samples of this study predate the infection). Cell type and time point are not known. Material: PBMCs or a T cell subset sorted from them (not recorded which). V gene TRBV2 combines with J gene TRBJ2-5, with D uncertain. The CDR3 nucleotides are TGTGCCAGCAGTAAGCTTTGGGTGGGAGAGACCCAGTACTTC. This gives the protein CASSKLWVGETQYF. Together with reference TRBV2 and TRBJ2-5, the CDR3 gives the full variable domain: EPEVTQTPSHQVTQMGQEVILRCVPISNHLYFYWYRQILGQKVEFLVSFYNNEISEKSEIFDDQFSVERPDGSNFTLKIRSTKLEDSAMYFCASSKLWVGETQYFGPGTRLLVL.